The rows below give T cell receptor beta chains drawn from one sample of a study of CD8 T cells in Susac syndrome. One entry per CDR3 protein, called by TCRdb with MiXCR from the immunoSEQ multiplex PCR reads. The sample includes roughly 130,000 distinct CDR3 sequences, nearly 95% of them seen just once. The sequenced sample was CD4+ T cells from PBMCs. Receptor source: a human donor in good health. Both conserved end residues are part of each CDR3. A D gene is named only where the DNA matches it firmly. Clone size appears in some rows only: once, few, many, or a class for an expanded clone.

CASSPYDVGGAFF | TGTGCCAGCTCACCATATGACGTCGGCGGAGCTTTCTTT | TRBJ1-1 | TRBV18 | - | - | 13
CASSTTGGPSYEQYF | TGTGCCAGCAGTACGACAGGGGGCCCCTCCTACGAGCAGTACTTC | TRBJ2-7 | TRBV28 | - | TRBD1 | 15
CASGPDDYGYTF | TGCGCCAGCGGACCCGACGACTATGGCTACACCTTC | TRBJ1-2 | TRBV5-1 | - | - | 12
CASSPSPIWGTDTQYF | TGTGCCAGCTCACCCTCGCCCATTTGGGGGACAGATACGCAGTATTTT | TRBJ2-3 | TRBV18 | - | - | 16
CASSFTVGEQYF | TGTGCCAGCAGCTTCACGGTCGGCGAGCAGTACTTC | TRBJ2-7 | TRBV7-2 | few | - | 12
CASSQMKGHGYTF | TGTGCCAGCAGCCAAATGAAGGGACACGGCTACACCTTC | TRBJ1-2 | TRBV3-1 | - | - | 13
CASSGGRFLSSYNEQFF | TGTGCCAGCAGCGGGGGGCGGTTCCTTAGCTCCTACAATGAGCAGTTCTTC | TRBJ2-1 | TRBV7-2 | - | - | 17
CASSPAGGVETQYF | TGTGCCAGCAGTCCGGCGGGAGGGGTGGAGACCCAGTACTTC | TRBJ2-5 | TRBV27 | - | TRBD2 | 14
CASSSLPKREVTDTQYF | TGTGCCAGCAGTTCCCTCCCTAAGCGGGAGGTCACAGATACGCAGTATTTT | TRBJ2-3 | TRBV12-3/TRBV12-4 | - | TRBD2 | 17
CASSYKAGLDYGYTF | TGTGCCAGCAGTTACAAGGCAGGTCTCGACTATGGCTACACCTTC | TRBJ1-2 | TRBV6-5 | - | - | 15
CASSLVWQNDYGYTF | TGCGCCAGCAGCTTGGTTTGGCAGAACGACTATGGCTACACCTTC | TRBJ1-2 | TRBV5-1 | - | - | 15
CASSQDPNNEQFF | TGTGCCAGCAGCCAAGACCCTAACAATGAGCAGTTCTTC | TRBJ2-1 | TRBV3-1 | - | - | 13
CASSNRQGTEAFF | TGTGCCAGCAGTAACCGACAGGGCACTGAAGCTTTCTTT | TRBJ1-1 | TRBV6-5 | - | TRBD1 | 13
CAISGTSGIAHEQFF | TGTGCCATCAGCGGGACTAGCGGGATTGCCCATGAGCAGTTCTTC | TRBJ2-1 | TRBV10-3 | once | TRBD2 | 15
CASSLVTGNTYEQYF | TGTGCCAGCAGCTTGGTAACAGGGAACACCTACGAGCAGTACTTC | TRBJ2-7 | TRBV5-4 | - | - | 15
CASSFQGLVQPQHF | TGTGCCAGCAGTTTCCAAGGGTTAGTTCAGCCCCAGCATTTT | TRBJ1-5 | TRBV28 | - | - | 14
CASSLGHIGFQETQYF | TGTGCCAGCAGCTTGGGGCATATAGGGTTCCAAGAGACCCAGTACTTC | TRBJ2-5 | TRBV7-6 | - | - | 16
CAISESIGRPYNEQFF | TGTGCCATCAGTGAGTCGATCGGGAGGCCGTACAATGAGCAGTTCTTC | TRBJ2-1 | TRBV10-3 | - | TRBD2 | 16
CSVAANSYEQYF | TGCAGCGTTGCGGCCAACTCCTACGAGCAGTACTTC | TRBJ2-7 | TRBV29-1 | - | - | 12
CASSQDGQGGNQPQHF | TGCGCCAGCAGCCAAGACGGACAGGGCGGCAATCAGCCCCAGCATTTT | TRBJ1-5 | TRBV4-1 | - | TRBD1 | 16
CASTAGQGLSEQYF | TGTGCCAGCACCGCTGGACAGGGGCTCTCCGAGCAGTACTTC | TRBJ2-7 | TRBV6-6 | - | TRBD1 | 14
CASSILLPRNQPQHF | TGTGCCAGTAGTATCCTGTTACCTCGGAATCAGCCCCAGCATTTT | TRBJ1-5 | TRBV19 | - | - | 15
CASSQGESNTEAFF | TGTGCCAGCTCGCAGGGGGAGTCGAACACTGAAGCTTTCTTT | TRBJ1-1 | TRBV18 | - | TRBD1 | 14
CASSQSGTPTYEQYF | TGTGCCAGCAGCCAATCCGGGACTCCAACCTACGAGCAGTACTTC | TRBJ2-7 | TRBV3-1 | - | - | 15
CASSKGLATYNEQFF | TGTGCCAGCAGTAAGGGACTAGCTACCTACAATGAGCAGTTCTTC | TRBJ2-1 | TRBV6-5 | - | TRBD2 | 15
CASSLPFPGELFF | TGTGCCAGCAGCCTCCCTTTTCCCGGGGAGCTGTTTTTT | TRBJ2-2 | TRBV7-2 | - | - | 13